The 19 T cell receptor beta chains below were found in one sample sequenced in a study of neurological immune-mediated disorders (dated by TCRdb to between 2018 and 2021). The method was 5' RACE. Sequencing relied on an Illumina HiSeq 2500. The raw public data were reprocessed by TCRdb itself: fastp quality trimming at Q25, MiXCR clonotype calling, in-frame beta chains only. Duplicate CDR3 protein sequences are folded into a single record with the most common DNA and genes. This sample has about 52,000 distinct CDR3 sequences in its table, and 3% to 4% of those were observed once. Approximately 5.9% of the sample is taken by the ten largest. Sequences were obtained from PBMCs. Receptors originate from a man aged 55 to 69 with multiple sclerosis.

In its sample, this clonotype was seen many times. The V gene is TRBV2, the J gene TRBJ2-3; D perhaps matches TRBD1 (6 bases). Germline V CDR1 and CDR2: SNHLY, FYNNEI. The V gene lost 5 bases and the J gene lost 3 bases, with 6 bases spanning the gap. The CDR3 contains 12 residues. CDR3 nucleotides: TGTGCCAGCAGTACAGGGACAGATACGCAGTATTTT. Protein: CASSTGTDTQYF.

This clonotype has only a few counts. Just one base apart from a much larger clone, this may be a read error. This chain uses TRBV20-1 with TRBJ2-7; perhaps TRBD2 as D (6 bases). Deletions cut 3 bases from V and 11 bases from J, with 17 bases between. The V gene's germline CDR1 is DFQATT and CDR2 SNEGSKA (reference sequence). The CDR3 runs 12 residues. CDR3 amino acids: CSASTRLAMEYF. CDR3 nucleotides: TGCAGTGCTAGCACCCGGCTAGCGATGGAGTACTTC.

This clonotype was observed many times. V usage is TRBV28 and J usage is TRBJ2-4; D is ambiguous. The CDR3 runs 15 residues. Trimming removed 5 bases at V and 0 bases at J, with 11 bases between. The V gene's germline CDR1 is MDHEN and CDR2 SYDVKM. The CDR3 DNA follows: TGTGCCAGCAGTGAAAGTGGGGTAGCCAAAAACATTCAGTACTTC. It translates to CASSESGVAKNIQYF.

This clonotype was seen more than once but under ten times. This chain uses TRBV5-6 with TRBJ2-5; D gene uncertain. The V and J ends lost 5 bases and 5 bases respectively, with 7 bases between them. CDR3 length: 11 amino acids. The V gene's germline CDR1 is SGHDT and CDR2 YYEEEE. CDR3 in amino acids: CASSWNETQYF. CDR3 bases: TGTGCCAGCAGTTGGAATGAGACCCAGTACTTC.

The CDR3: CSASGGLPNNEQFF. CDR3 bases: TGCAGTGCTAGCGGGGGGCTACCAAACAATGAGCAGTTCTTC. This rearrangement joins TRBV20-1 to TRBJ2-1, with D possibly being TRBD2 (7 bases). Trimming took off 3 bases at V and 5 bases at J, with 14 bases between the two ends. The CDR3 covers 14 residues. The germline V gene encodes CDR1 DFQATT and CDR2 SNEGSKA (reference sequence).

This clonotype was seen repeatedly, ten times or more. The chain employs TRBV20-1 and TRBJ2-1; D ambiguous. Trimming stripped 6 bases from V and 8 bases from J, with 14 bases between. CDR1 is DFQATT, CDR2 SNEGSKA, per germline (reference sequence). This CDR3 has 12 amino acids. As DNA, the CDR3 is TGCAGTGCCCCGCCACGGCCGCATGAGCAGTTCTTC. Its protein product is CSAPPRPHEQFF.

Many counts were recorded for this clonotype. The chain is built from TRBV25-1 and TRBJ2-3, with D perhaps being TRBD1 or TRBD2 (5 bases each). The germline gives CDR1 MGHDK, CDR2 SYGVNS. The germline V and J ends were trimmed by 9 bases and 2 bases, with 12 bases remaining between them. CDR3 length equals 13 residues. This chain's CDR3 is CASRDAFTDTQYF. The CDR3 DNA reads TGTGCCAGTAGGGACGCTTTCACAGATACGCAGTATTTT.

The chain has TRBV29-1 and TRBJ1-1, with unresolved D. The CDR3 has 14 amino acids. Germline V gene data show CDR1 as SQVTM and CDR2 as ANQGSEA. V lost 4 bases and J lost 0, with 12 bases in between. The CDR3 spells CSVVPRLLNTEAFF. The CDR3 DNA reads TGCAGCGTTGTCCCGAGGCTGCTGAACACTGAAGCTTTCTTT.

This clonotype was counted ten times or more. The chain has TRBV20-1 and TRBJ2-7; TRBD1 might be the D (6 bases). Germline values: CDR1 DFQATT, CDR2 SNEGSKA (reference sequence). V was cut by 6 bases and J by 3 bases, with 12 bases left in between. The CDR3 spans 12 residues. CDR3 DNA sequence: TGCAGTGCCTCGGGACAAATCTACGAGCAGTACTTC. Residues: CSASGQIYEQYF.

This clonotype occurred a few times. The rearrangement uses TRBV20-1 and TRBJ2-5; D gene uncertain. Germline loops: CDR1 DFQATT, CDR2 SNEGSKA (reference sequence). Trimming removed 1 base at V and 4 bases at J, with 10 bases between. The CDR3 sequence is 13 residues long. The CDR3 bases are TGCAGTGCTAGAGGGTCCTCAAGAGAGACCCAGTACTTC. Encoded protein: CSARGSSRETQYF.

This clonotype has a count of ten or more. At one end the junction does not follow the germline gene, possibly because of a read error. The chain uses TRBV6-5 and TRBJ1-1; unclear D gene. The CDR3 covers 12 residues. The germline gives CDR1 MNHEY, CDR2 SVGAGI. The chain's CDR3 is CDSSNDRVEAFF. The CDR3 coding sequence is TGTGACAGCAGTAACGACCGGGTTGAAGCTTTCTTT.

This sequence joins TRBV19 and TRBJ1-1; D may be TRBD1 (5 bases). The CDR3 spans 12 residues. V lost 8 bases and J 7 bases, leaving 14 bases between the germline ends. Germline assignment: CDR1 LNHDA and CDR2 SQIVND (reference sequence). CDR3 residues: CASDQGSGEAFF. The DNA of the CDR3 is TGTGCCAGTGACCAGGGTTCGGGTGAAGCTTTCTTT.

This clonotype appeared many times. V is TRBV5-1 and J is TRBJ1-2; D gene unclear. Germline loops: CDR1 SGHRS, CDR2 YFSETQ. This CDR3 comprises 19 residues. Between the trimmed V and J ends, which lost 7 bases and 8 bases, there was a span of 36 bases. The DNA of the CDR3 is TGCGCCAGCCACCCGAAGCCAATTGCGGTATCCAGGATTTCGCACGGCTACACCTTC. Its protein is CASHPKPIAVSRISHGYTF. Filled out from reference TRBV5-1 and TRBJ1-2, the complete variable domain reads KAGVTQTPRYLIKTRGQQVTLSCSPISGHRSVSWYQQTPGQGLQFLFEYFSETQRNKGNFPGRFSGRQFSNSRSEMNVSTLELGDSALYLCASHPKPIAVSRISHGYTFGSGTRLTVV.

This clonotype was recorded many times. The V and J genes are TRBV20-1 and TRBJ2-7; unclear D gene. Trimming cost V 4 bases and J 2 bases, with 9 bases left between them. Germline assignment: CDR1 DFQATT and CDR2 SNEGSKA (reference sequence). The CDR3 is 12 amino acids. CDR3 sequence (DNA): TGCAGTGCTACCGGTAATACCTACGAGCAGTACTTC. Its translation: CSATGNTYEQYF.

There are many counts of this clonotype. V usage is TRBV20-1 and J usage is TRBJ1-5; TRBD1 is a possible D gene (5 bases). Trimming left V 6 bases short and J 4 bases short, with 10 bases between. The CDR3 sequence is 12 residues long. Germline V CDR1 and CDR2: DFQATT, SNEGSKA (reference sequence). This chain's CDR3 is CSAGGKNQPQHF. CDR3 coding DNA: TGCAGTGCGGGGGGAAAGAATCAGCCCCAGCATTTT.

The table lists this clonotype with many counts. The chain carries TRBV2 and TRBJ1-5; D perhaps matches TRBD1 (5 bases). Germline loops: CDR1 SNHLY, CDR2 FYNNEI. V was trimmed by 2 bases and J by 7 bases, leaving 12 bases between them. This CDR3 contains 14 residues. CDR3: CASSEWGVDQPQHF. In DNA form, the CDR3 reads TGTGCCAGCAGTGAATGGGGGGTTGACCAGCCCCAGCATTTT.

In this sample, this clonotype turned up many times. The CDR3: CSARSGLGGNQPQHF. CDR3 nucleotides: TGCAGTGCTAGATCCGGCCTAGGGGGAAATCAGCCCCAGCATTTT. V and J are TRBV20-1 and TRBJ1-5; TRBD1 might be the D (6 bases). V lost 2 bases and J lost 4, with 15 bases in between. This CDR3 has 15 amino acids. CDR1 and CDR2 from the germline V gene are DFQATT and SNEGSKA (reference sequence).

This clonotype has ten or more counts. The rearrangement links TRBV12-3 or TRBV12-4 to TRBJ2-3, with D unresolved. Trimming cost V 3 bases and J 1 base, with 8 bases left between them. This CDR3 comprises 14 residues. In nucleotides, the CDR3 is TGTGCCAGCAGTTTTGGCTCGGGCACAGATACGCAGTATTTT. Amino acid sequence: CASSFGSGTDTQYF.

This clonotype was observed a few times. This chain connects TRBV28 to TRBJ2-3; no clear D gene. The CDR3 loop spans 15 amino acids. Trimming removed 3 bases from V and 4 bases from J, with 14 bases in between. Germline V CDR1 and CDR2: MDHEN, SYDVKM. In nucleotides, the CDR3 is TGTGCCAGCAGTTTTGGAAGGGCCGAGGCAGATACGCAGTATTTT. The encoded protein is CASSFGRAEADTQYF.